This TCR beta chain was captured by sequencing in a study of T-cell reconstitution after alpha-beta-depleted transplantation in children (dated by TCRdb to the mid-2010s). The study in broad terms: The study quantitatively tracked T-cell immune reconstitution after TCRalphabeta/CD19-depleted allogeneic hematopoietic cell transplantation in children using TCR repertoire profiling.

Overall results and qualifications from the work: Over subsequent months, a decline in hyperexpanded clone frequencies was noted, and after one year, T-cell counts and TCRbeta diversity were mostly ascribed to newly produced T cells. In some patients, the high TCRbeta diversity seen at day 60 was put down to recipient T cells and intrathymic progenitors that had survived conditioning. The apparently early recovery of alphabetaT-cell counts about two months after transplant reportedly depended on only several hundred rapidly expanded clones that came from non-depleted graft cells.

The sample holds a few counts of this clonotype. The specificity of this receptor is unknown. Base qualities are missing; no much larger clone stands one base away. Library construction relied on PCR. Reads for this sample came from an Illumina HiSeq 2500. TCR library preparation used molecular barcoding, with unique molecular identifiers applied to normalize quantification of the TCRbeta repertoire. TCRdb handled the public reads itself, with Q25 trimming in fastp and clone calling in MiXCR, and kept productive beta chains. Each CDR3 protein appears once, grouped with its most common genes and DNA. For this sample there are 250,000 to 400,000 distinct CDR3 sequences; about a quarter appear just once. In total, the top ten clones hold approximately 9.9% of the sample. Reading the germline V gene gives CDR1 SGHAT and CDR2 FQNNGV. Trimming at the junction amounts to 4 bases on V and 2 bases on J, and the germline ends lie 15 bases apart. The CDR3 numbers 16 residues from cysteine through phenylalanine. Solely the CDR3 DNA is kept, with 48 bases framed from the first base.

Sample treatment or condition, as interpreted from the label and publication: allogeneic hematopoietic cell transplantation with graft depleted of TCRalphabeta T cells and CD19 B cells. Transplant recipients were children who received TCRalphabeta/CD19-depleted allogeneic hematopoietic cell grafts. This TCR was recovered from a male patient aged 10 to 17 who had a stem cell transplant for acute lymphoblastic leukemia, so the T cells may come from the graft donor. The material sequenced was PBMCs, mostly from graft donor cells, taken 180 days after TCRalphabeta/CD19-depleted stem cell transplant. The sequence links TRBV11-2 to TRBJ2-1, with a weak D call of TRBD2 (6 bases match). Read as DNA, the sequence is TGTGCCAGCAGCTCCCTCTTAGCGGTCCCCTACAATGAGCAGTTCTTC. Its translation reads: CASSSLLAVPYNEQFF.